This T cell receptor beta chain appears in the sequencing data of a study of T cell responses to AZD1222 COVID-19 vaccine. General study points: White British people made up most donors, females outnumbered males, and clonal diversity was possibly underestimated. An increase in Spike-specific TCR breadth and depth was observed after two AZD1222 doses. Seropositive at baseline were only six or seven AZD1222 recipients. Repertoires were obtained only post-peak T cell response.

CDR1 and CDR2 (germline): MNHEY, SMNVEV (reference sequence). This CDR3 has 14 amino acids. V lost 3 bases to trimming and J lost 1 base, with 9 bases between them. Details on this clone: Its target is not known.

Sequencing used immunoSEQ multiplex PCR; TCRdb keeps in-frame clones, though not all of them. This table holds 75,000 to 100,000 clones, 88% found once. The sequence derives from an adult in good health. This sample comprised peripheral blood, obtained on day 0 of AZD1222 vaccination. The chain couples TRBV27 to TRBJ2-5; D call uncertain. The CDR3 region has the DNA TGTGCCAGCAGTTTGTGGCAGGTCCAAGAGACCCAGTACTTC. Its translation: CASSLWQVQETQYF.